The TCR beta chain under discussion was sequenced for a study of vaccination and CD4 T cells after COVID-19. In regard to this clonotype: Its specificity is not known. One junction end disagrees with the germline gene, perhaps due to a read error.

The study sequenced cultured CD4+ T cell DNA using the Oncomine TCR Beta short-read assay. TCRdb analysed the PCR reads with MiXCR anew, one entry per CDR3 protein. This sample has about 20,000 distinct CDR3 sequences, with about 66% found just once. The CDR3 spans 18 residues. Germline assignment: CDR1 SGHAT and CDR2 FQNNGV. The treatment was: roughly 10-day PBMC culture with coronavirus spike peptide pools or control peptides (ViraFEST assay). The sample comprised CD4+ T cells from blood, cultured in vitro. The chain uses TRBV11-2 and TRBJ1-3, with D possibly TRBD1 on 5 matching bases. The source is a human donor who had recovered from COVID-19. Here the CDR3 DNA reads TGTGCCAGCAGCCTAGAGCTTGAACAGGCCCGCTCTGGAAACACCATATATTTT. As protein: CASSLELEQARSGNTIYF. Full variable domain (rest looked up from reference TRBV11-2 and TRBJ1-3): EAGVAQSPRYKIIEKRQSVAFWCNPISGHATLYWYQQILGQGPKLLIQFQNNGVVDDSQLPKDRFSAERLKGVDSTLKIQPAKLEDSAVYLCASSLELEQARSGNTIYFGEGSWLTVV.